Each of the 3 T cell receptor beta chains below was sequenced from the same sample in a study of T-cell reconstitution after alpha-beta-depleted transplantation in children. Researchers prepared the TCRbeta library using unique molecular identifiers, the study reports. TCRdb called the PCR reads again in MiXCR, with one record for every CDR3 protein. This repertoire shows some 4,000 distinct CDR3 sequences, roughly 24% found once; its top ten account for under 30%. Sequencing was performed on PBMCs, mostly from graft donor cells, taken 60 days after TCRalphabeta/CD19-depleted stem cell transplant. The source is a boy under three years old who had a stem cell transplant for SCID, so the T cells may come from the graft donor.

CDR3 sequence reads: CSVESNYEQYF. The CDR3 bases are TGCAGCGTCGAAAGTAACTACGAGCAGTACTTC. The chain employs TRBV29-1 and TRBJ2-7; the D is unclear. The CDR3 runs to 11 residues. Trimming took 6 bases from V and 3 from J, leaving 9 bases between them. Germline V gene lookup returns CDR1 SQVTM and CDR2 ANQGSEA.

In this sample, this clonotype turned up many times. This chain links TRBV19 with TRBJ2-3; D perhaps matches TRBD2 (6 bases). Deletions cut 5 bases from V and 3 bases from J, with 21 bases between. CDR1 is LNHDA, CDR2 SQIVND, per germline (reference sequence). The CDR3 extends over 17 amino acids. The CDR3 DNA is TGTGCCAGTAGTTTCTCTTTGGGACTGGGGACGACAGATACGCAGTATTTT. It translates to CASSFSLGLGTTDTQYF.

This clonotype is deemed medium-sized. The chain uses TRBV7-9 and TRBJ2-7; the match to TRBD1 covers 10 bases. Germline trimming cut 6 bases from V and 5 bases from J; bases unmatched to any gene: 4. Germline V gives CDR1 SEHNR, CDR2 FQNEAQ (reference sequence). The CDR3 sequence is 13 residues long. CDR3: CASRRGQGNEQYF. CDR3 DNA: TGTGCCAGCAGACGGGGACAGGGGAACGAGCAGTACTTC.